This T cell receptor beta chain originates from a study of shared clonotypes between healthy human individuals. The V segment lost 5 bases and the J segment 4 bases; nucleotides outside the gene matches: 2. Germline CDR1 reads SGHRS; CDR2 reads YFSETQ. The CDR3 contains 12 residues. The repertoire was sequenced with immunoSEQ multiplex PCR; TCRdb's copy has only in-frame clones and lacks some. Seen here are about 2 million clones, roughly 96% observed once, and the top ten hold roughly 0.13%. This TCR was sampled from a man aged 18 to 30 in good health. Sequencing was carried out using naive CD4+ T cells sorted from blood. Noted subset: CD45RA+ positively selected. This chain connects TRBV5-1 to TRBJ2-5; 7 nucleotides line up with TRBD1. CDR3 sequence: CASRWDRETQYF. The CDR3, as DNA: TGCGCCAGCAGATGGGACAGAGAGACCCAGTACTTC.